The subject of this entry is one T cell receptor (beta chain). These data belong to a study of T cell responses to AZD1222 COVID-19 vaccine. Trimming took 4 bases from V and 2 from J; bases not matched to a gene: 7. The CDR3 spans 16 residues. CDR1 and CDR2 from the germline V gene are MDHEN and SYDVKM. Repertoires were generated with immunoSEQ multiplex PCR, while TCRdb's copy carries only in-frame clones and drops some. The sample has under 200,000 clones, roughly nine tenths seen once. The TCR originated in an adult in good health. The sample here was peripheral blood, taken on day 0 of AZD1222 vaccination. The rearrangement joins TRBV28 to TRBJ2-7; 11 bases map to TRBD2. CDR3 sequence: CASSSDVGLAAYEQYF. The CDR3 bases are TGTGCCAGCAGTTCAGACGTGGGACTAGCGGCCTACGAGCAGTACTTC.